This is a list of T cell receptor beta chains from one sample in a study of T cells after yellow fever vaccination. TCRdb called the 5' RACE reads again in MiXCR, with one record for every CDR3 protein. Among 450,000 to 600,000 distinct CDR3 sequences listed, about 13% were seen once. The source was PBMCs, collected on the day of the yellow fever booster vaccination. These receptors all stem from a man aged 25-40 years who received the YFV17D yellow fever vaccine. Both conserved end residues are part of each CDR3. Fields, in order: clone size, V gene, CDR3 length, J gene, D gene, CDR3 DNA, CDR3 protein. A D gene is named only where the DNA matches it firmly. Some rows have no size entry. The others give once, few or many, or a class for an expanded clone.

size: few; V: TRBV29-1; length: 12; J: TRBJ1-1; D: -; DNA: TGCAGCGTATACAGGACCCAGGCTGAAGCTTTCTTT; CDR3: CSVYRTQAEAFF
size: few; V: TRBV7-6; length: 14; J: TRBJ2-1; D: -; DNA: TGTGCCAGCAGTGCGGGACCCGGGGCAAGCGAGCAGTTCTTC; CDR3: CASSAGPGASEQFF
size: -; V: TRBV5-1; length: 17; J: TRBJ2-1; D: -; DNA: TGCGCCAGCAGCTTACTGGGGCTAGCTGGCGCCTACAATGAGCAGTTCTTC; CDR3: CASSLLGLAGAYNEQFF
size: many; V: TRBV7-8; length: 17; J: TRBJ2-3; D: -; DNA: TGTGCCAGCAGCTTAGTCCAGGGCAGGAGTACGACAGATACGCAGTATTTT; CDR3: CASSLVQGRSTTDTQYF
size: -; V: TRBV10-3; length: 15; J: TRBJ2-1; D: -; DNA: TGTGCCATCAGTGTACTAGCTCCTGAGTCCAATGAGCAGTTCTTC; CDR3: CAISVLAPESNEQFF
size: few; V: TRBV5-6; length: 17; J: TRBJ1-5; D: TRBD1; DNA: TGTGCCAGCGGAACGCTCGGAGACAGGGAGGGCAATCAGCCCCAGCATTTT; CDR3: CASGTLGDREGNQPQHF
size: -; V: TRBV5-1; length: 17; J: TRBJ2-1; D: TRBD2; DNA: TGCGCCAGCAGCTTGAGCCAGCCGGGACTAGCGGGAGTTGAGCAGTTCTTC; CDR3: CASSLSQPGLAGVEQFF
size: few; V: TRBV20-1; length: 14; J: TRBJ2-2; D: TRBD2; DNA: TGCAGTGCCGGGAGCGGGAGTAGGACCGGGGAGCTGTTTTTT; CDR3: CSAGSGSRTGELFF
size: many; V: TRBV5-4; length: 14; J: TRBJ2-5; D: TRBD1; DNA: TGTGCCAGCAGCCCCCGACAGGGGTGGGAGACCCAGTACTTC; CDR3: CASSPRQGWETQYF
size: many; V: TRBV5-6; length: 15; J: TRBJ2-7; D: TRBD1; DNA: TGTGCCAGCAGCGCGGTACGGGACAGGCCGCCCGAGCAGTACTTC; CDR3: CASSAVRDRPPEQYF
size: few; V: TRBV2; length: 15; J: TRBJ2-1; D: -; DNA: TGTGCCAGCGGGGGCGAGCGGCGCGTCTACAATGAGCAGTTCTTC; CDR3: CASGGERRVYNEQFF
size: few; V: TRBV5-1; length: 15; J: TRBJ2-7; D: TRBD2; DNA: TGCGCCAGCAGCTTAGCGGGGATTCGTTCGGACGAGCAGTACTTC; CDR3: CASSLAGIRSDEQYF
size: many; V: TRBV7-2; length: 15; J: TRBJ2-5; D: TRBD1; DNA: TGTGCCAGCAGCTCCCAGGGGGCCAACCAAGAGACCCAGTACTTC; CDR3: CASSSQGANQETQYF
size: once; V: TRBV15; length: 16; J: TRBJ2-7; D: TRBD2; DNA: TGTGCCACCAGCAGATCTAGCGGGAGGGCCCTGGAGGGGCAGTACTTC; CDR3: CATSRSSGRALEGQYF
size: -; V: TRBV6-1; length: 13; J: TRBJ1-5; D: -; DNA: TGTGCCAGCACTGGGGACGGCCCTCAGCCCCAGCATTTT; CDR3: CASTGDGPQPQHF
size: few; V: TRBV20-1; length: 14; J: TRBJ2-7; D: -; DNA: TGCAGTGCCAAGAGGGGGAGGGGGTCCTACGAGCAGTACTTC; CDR3: CSAKRGRGSYEQYF
size: -; V: TRBV5-4; length: 14; J: TRBJ2-7; D: TRBD1; DNA: TGTGCCAGCAGGAAAAAGGGGGCCGCCTACGAGCAGTACTTC; CDR3: CASRKKGAAYEQYF
size: -; V: TRBV20-1; length: 13; J: TRBJ2-7; D: -; DNA: TGCAGTTTTCAGGGTTATAGCTCCTACGAGCAGTACTTC; CDR3: CSFQGYSSYEQYF
size: -; V: TRBV19; length: 13; J: TRBJ2-1; D: TRBD1; DNA: TGTGCCAGTAGTATTGAGGGGGCGGGTGAGCAGTTCTTC; CDR3: CASSIEGAGEQFF
size: -; V: TRBV7-9; length: 15; J: TRBJ2-7; D: -; DNA: TGTGCCAGCAGCTCACCGACCGAACTACGTTTCGAGCAGTACTTC; CDR3: CASSSPTELRFEQYF
size: -; V: TRBV7-6; length: 15; J: TRBJ1-4; D: -; DNA: TGTGCCAGCAGCTTAGGGCCCTCCGCTGGGGAAAAACTGTTTTTT; CDR3: CASSLGPSAGEKLFF
size: -; V: TRBV14; length: 13; J: TRBJ2-7; D: TRBD2; DNA: TGTGCCAGCAGCCAGACTAGCGGAACCGAGCAGTACTTC; CDR3: CASSQTSGTEQYF